This T cell receptor (beta chain) was captured by sequencing in a study of blood T cell repertoires in COVID-19. Study in general: Sources were T cells, B-cell-depleted T cells, or PBMCs; the material itself was cDNA or gDNA.

This clone turned up a few times. Methods used by the authors: Estimates of nucleated cell counts were drawn from the amplification of reference gene primers. Repertoires were generated with immunoSEQ multiplex PCR, while TCRdb's copy carries only in-frame clones and drops some. That table furnishes V, J and clone size, whereas the DNA furnished D and trimming. The repertoire has around 240,000 clones, approximately 86% of them found once; the top ten carry 2.5% to 3.5%. This clonotype was sampled from a woman aged 25 to 39 who had recovered from COVID-19. The sample comprised peripheral blood.

DNA of the CDR3: TGTGCCAGCAGTTACGAGACAGCCATGAACACTGAAGCTTTCTTT. It yields the protein CASSYETAMNTEAFF. The chain employs TRBV6-5 and TRBJ1-1, with D possibly being TRBD1 (5 bases). The ends were cut back, 2 bases at V and 0 bases at J, with 10 bases in the middle. Germline V gene lookup returns CDR1 MNHEY and CDR2 SVGAGI. This CDR3 contains 15 residues.